This TCR beta chain originates from a study of technical replicates of blood from several donors. The germline V and J ends were trimmed by 1 base and 9 bases, with 10 bases remaining between them. CDR1 is GTSNPN, CDR2 SVGIG, per germline (reference sequence). This CDR3 has 12 amino acids. Some clones are missing from TCRdb's copy, which holds only in-frame ones; the method was immunoSEQ multiplex PCR. The sample gives about 81,000 clones, around 95% of which show up once; 0.36% is in the top ten. This rearrangement joins TRBV30 to TRBJ2-1; D is possibly TRBD2 (6 bases). The origin of this receptor is a human donor in good health. The source material was T cells isolated from PBMCs. The CDR3 reads CAWSGLVSEQFF. The CDR3 DNA reads as TGTGCCTGGAGTGGACTAGTTAGTGAGCAGTTCTTC.